This T cell receptor beta chain was sequenced during a study of blood T cells in healthy people across ages. Germline V CDR1 and CDR2: SQVTM, ANQGSEA. V shed 7 bases and J 0 bases; nucleotides not matched to a gene: 7. This CDR3 is built from 15 residues. Primed by a sample-barcoded 5' primer and a J-beta primer mix, a second PCR proceeded for roughly 6 to 12 cycles. TCRdb re-analysed the 5' RACE reads in MiXCR, keeping a single row per CDR3 protein. The sample holds about 570,000 distinct CDR3 sequences; 25% to 30% are singletons and the top ten take roughly 18%. The chain carries TRBV29-1 and TRBJ1-3; TRBD1 matches 9 bases. This TCR was sampled from a woman between 65 and 79 years old in good health. The sequenced material came from blood. In DNA form, the CDR3 reads TGCAGCGCTCGGACAGGGGCTCACTCTGGAAACACCATATATTTT. Its protein is CSARTGAHSGNTIYF.